The 20 T cell receptor beta chains given below trace back to one sample, sequenced in a study of blood T cell repertoires in COVID-19 (TCRdb year 2020). Library preparation was by the immunoSEQ multiplex PCR assay. TCRdb took over this immuneACCESS table, retaining in-frame rearrangements with V and J assigned. Such tables are incomplete; in checked studies, under half of the missing clones stem from an unresolved V gene, and the remainder is unexplained. The table for this sample lists about 160,000 clones; roughly 91% of them were counted only once. 3.5% to 5% of the sample is held by the ten biggest clonotypes. Sequenced: peripheral blood. The receptors were sampled from a woman aged 50 to 65 with acute or convalescent COVID-19.

The J gene is TRBJ1-4, the V gene TRBV6-1; D not resolved. The CDR3 runs 12 residues. V was shortened by 3 bases and J by 8 bases, with 7 bases between the two germline ends. CDR1 MNHNS and CDR2 SASEGT come from the germline V gene. The CDR3 is CASSDIREKLFF. CDR3 coding DNA: TGTGCCAGCAGTGACATCAGGGAAAAACTGTTTTTT.

J is TRBJ2-7 and V is TRBV7-2, with 7 bases aligning to TRBD2. The CDR3 sequence is 16 residues long. Trimming removed 2 bases from V and 2 bases from J; junction bases left unmatched: 9. Germline lookup yields CDR1 SGHTA and CDR2 FQGNSA. The CDR3 DNA is TGTGCCAGCAGCTTATGGCGGGGGTTTAATACCTACGAGCAGTACTTC. It translates to CASSLWRGFNTYEQYF.

The V call is TRBV19, the J call TRBJ1-2; D unclear. Germline V gene sequence: CDR1 LNHDA, CDR2 SQIVND (reference sequence). The CDR3 runs to 13 residues. V lost 3 bases and J 6 bases, leaving 11 bases between the germline ends. CDR3 residues: CASSIRFLDGYTF. The DNA for the CDR3 is TGTGCCAGTAGTATTCGGTTTCTGGATGGCTACACCTTC.

The chain is built from TRBV28 and TRBJ1-5; unclear D gene. V dropped 5 bases and J dropped 5 bases, with 22 bases sitting between them. The CDR3 length is 17 residues. CDR1 is MDHEN and CDR2 is SYDVKM in the germline V gene. CDR3 coding DNA: TGTGCCAGCAGTCAACCTTCTTTTGGCTCAAAACATCAGCCCCAGCATTTT. This gives the protein CASSQPSFGSKHQPQHF.

V is TRBV19 and J is TRBJ1-1; D may be TRBD1 (5 bases). Germline CDR1 and CDR2: LNHDA and SQIVND (reference sequence). The CDR3 runs 14 residues. Trimming took off 5 bases at V and 1 base at J, with 11 bases between the two ends. CDR3 sequence: CASSQGIENTEAFF. In DNA form, the CDR3 reads TGTGCCAGTAGTCAGGGAATAGAGAACACTGAAGCTTTCTTT.

This chain uses TRBV2 with TRBJ2-5; 9 bases are shared with TRBD1. The CDR3 covers 13 residues. After removal of 4 bases from V and 8 bases from J, the junction contained 5 bases not matched to a gene. Germline CDR1 reads SNHLY; CDR2 reads FYNNEI. CDR3 region: CASSGGTGNTQYF. As DNA, the CDR3 is TGTGCCAGCAGTGGGGGGACAGGGAACACCCAGTACTTC.

The chain uses TRBV24-1 and TRBJ2-1, with 8 bases identical to TRBD2. CDR1 KGHDR and CDR2 SFDVKD come from the germline V gene. The CDR3 is made up of 16 amino acids. V lost 5 bases, J lost 1 base, and 6 bases stayed unmatched. CDR3 DNA: TGTGCCACCAGTGGAAGCGGGGGACGGTCCTACAATGAGCAGTTCTTC. Its translation is CATSGSGGRSYNEQFF.

The chain carries TRBV30 and TRBJ2-7; TRBD1 aligns across 8 bases. The CDR3 length is 14 residues. With 3 bases clipped from V and 9 bases from J, the junction kept 13 bases outside the gene matches. Per the germline V gene, CDR1 is GTSNPN and CDR2 is SVGIG (reference sequence). CDR3 protein: CAWRPAGGLGGQYF. The CDR3 DNA follows: TGTGCCTGGAGGCCTGCAGGGGGCCTTGGTGGGCAGTACTTC.

This sequence joins TRBV2 and TRBJ1-2, with TRBD1 matching 7 bases. Trimming removed 6 bases from V and 3 bases from J; junction bases left unmatched: 7. Germline V gene data show CDR1 as SNHLY and CDR2 as FYNNEI. There are 14 residues in the CDR3. The CDR3 DNA reads as TGTGCCAGCAGGCAGGACAGGTCCCACTATGGCTACACCTTC. Translating gives CASRQDRSHYGYTF.

The chain recombines TRBV7-3 with TRBJ1-5; D perhaps matches TRBD1 (5 bases). Germline V gene sequence: CDR1 SGHTA, CDR2 FQGTGA. V was trimmed by 0 bases and J by 5 bases, leaving 5 bases between them. The CDR3 contains 13 residues. Here the CDR3 reads CASSLTGDQPQHF. The CDR3, as DNA: TGTGCCAGCAGCTTAACAGGGGATCAGCCCCAGCATTTT.

The chain links TRBV28 to TRBJ1-2; TRBD1 might be the D (5 bases). V lost 11 bases to trimming and J lost 2 bases, with 18 bases between them. Per germline, CDR1 MDHEN and CDR2 SYDVKM. The CDR3 covers 14 residues. CDR3 nucleotides: TGTGCCTCCAAAGAGTGGGGGGAGAACTATGGCTACACCTTC. It yields the protein CASKEWGENYGYTF.

The J gene is TRBJ1-2, the V gene TRBV6-5, with 7 bases fitting TRBD1. V lost 11 bases to trimming and J lost 8 bases; unmatched junction nucleotides: 17. The CDR3 loop spans 14 amino acids. Germline-derived CDR1 and CDR2 are MNHEY and SVGAGI. The DNA for the CDR3 is TGTGCCTCACGGAAGGGGGCGGAAGGAGGAGGCTACACCTTC. Its translation: CASRKGAEGGGYTF.

This chain uses TRBV3-1 (or the pseudogene TRBV3-2) with TRBJ1-6; D unresolved. The CDR3 is made up of 15 amino acids. Trimming removed 0 bases at V and 9 bases at J, with 12 bases between. Per germline, CDR1 LGHDT and CDR2 YNNKEL (reference sequence). The CDR3 is CASSQERRLGSPLHF. CDR3 coding DNA: TGTGCCAGCAGCCAAGAGCGCAGGTTAGGTTCACCCCTCCACTTT.

The rearrangement links TRBV19 to TRBJ1-3; maybe TRBD1 (6 bases). The germline gives CDR1 LNHDA, CDR2 SQIVND (reference sequence). V shed 6 bases and J shed 3 bases, with 15 bases lying between them. There are 15 residues in the CDR3. CDR3: CASRPQGSDGNTIYF. The CDR3 DNA reads as TGTGCCAGTAGACCACAGGGTTCGGATGGAAACACCATATATTTT.

This chain links TRBV10-2 with TRBJ2-5; 8 bases map to TRBD2. Germline values: CDR1 WSHSY, CDR2 SAAADI. The CDR3 loop spans 14 amino acids. V was pared by 6 bases and J by 5 bases, with 8 bases of the junction left unmatched. The CDR3 DNA follows: TGCGCCAGCAGCGACTCAGCGGGAGAGGAGACCCAGTACTTC. Translated, it gives CASSDSAGEETQYF.

The V and J genes are TRBV19 and TRBJ2-7; 11 nucleotides agree with TRBD2. This CDR3 has 14 amino acids. V was pared by 9 bases and J by 7 bases, with 11 bases of the junction left unmatched. Germline CDR1 reads LNHDA; CDR2 reads SQIVND (reference sequence). This CDR3 reads CASSTSGRGGEQYF. In nucleotides, the CDR3 is TGTGCCAGCTCAACTAGCGGGAGAGGGGGAGAGCAGTACTTC.

V is TRBV7-2 and J is TRBJ2-5, with 9 bases fitting TRBD2. From germline, CDR1 is SGHTA and CDR2 FQGNSA. V gave up 2 bases and J gave up 5 bases; unmatched junction bases: 9. This CDR3 contains 16 residues. The CDR3 nucleotides read TGTGCCAGCAGCTTAACCGGCAGCGGGAGGCGGGAGACCCAGTACTTC. Translated: CASSLTGSGRRETQYF.

The V gene is TRBV20-1, the J gene TRBJ1-5; TRBD1 aligns across 7 bases. Per the germline V gene, CDR1 is DFQATT and CDR2 is SNEGSKA (reference sequence). The ends lost 3 bases at V and 1 base at J; junction bases unmatched: 9. The CDR3 runs to 16 residues. The CDR3 is CSASARGQYSNQPQHF. The CDR3 DNA follows: TGCAGTGCTAGTGCAAGGGGACAGTACAGCAATCAGCCCCAGCATTTT.

This clone was seen a single time. The J gene is TRBJ1-6, the V gene TRBV27; possible D gene TRBD1, 6 bases. This CDR3 is built from 14 residues. Trimming took 8 bases from V and 9 from J, leaving 17 bases between them. Germline V lookup: CDR1 MNHEY, CDR2 SMNVEV (reference sequence). The CDR3 loop reads CASRSGQNGSPLHF. CDR3 sequence (DNA): TGTGCCAGCCGCAGCGGACAGAATGGTTCACCCCTCCACTTT.

V usage is TRBV6-5 and J usage is TRBJ2-7; D call uncertain. The V gene lost 5 bases and the J gene lost 4 bases, with 9 bases spanning the gap. Germline assignment: CDR1 MNHEY and CDR2 SVGAGI. There are 12 residues in the CDR3. As DNA, the CDR3 is TGTGCCAGCAGTCTGACGGAGTACGAGCAGTACTTC. The encoded protein is CASSLTEYEQYF.